The 25 T cell receptor beta chains in this list originate from one sample, sequenced in a study of cytomegalovirus exposure and HLA in healthy donors. The PCR used 60 Vbeta and 13 Jbeta primers. Clones were sequenced by immunoSEQ multiplex PCR, and TCRdb holds only the in-frame ones, with some missing. Among around 200,000 clones, 70% to 80% were seen once, and the ten largest hold 2.7%. Sequences were obtained from PBMCs. These receptor sequences come from a woman aged 60-70 years in good health and CMV-seropositive.

V and J are TRBV29-1 and TRBJ2-1, with 11 bases matching TRBD1. Germline V lookup: CDR1 SQVTM, CDR2 ANQGSEA. Trimming took 3 bases from V and 6 from J; bases not matched to a gene: 13. The CDR3 length is 17 residues. This chain's CDR3 is CSVDYFGGQGVSNEQFF. The CDR3 coding sequence is TGCAGCGTTGATTACTTCGGGGGACAGGGGGTTTCCAATGAGCAGTTCTTC.

The rearrangement joins TRBV6-5 to TRBJ1-1, with D maybe TRBD1 (6 bases). Trimming pared 5 bases from V and 7 bases from J, leaving 14 bases between. Germline V CDR1 and CDR2: MNHEY, SVGAGI. The CDR3 is 13 residues long. The CDR3 is CASSRPGHFEAFF. DNA of the CDR3: TGTGCCAGCAGTCGGCCGGGACACTTTGAAGCTTTCTTT.

A single count supports this clone. The V gene is TRBV28, the J gene TRBJ1-2; D unclear. The CDR3 length is 13 residues. The germline V and J ends were trimmed by 1 base and 4 bases, with 7 bases remaining between them. The germline V gene has CDR1 MDHEN and CDR2 SYDVKM. The CDR3 bases are TGTGCCAGCAGTTTATCTGAGGCCTATGGCTACACCTTC. Translating gives CASSLSEAYGYTF.

This clone was seen a handful of times. V gene TRBV15 combines with J gene TRBJ2-3; 8 bases fit TRBD2. The CDR3 is 21 amino acids. Germline loops: CDR1 LNHNV, CDR2 YYDKDF (reference sequence). V shed 0 bases, J shed 0 bases, and the junction held 17 bases outside the gene matches. CDR3 protein: CATSRDGFWTSRISSTDTQYF. DNA for the CDR3: TGTGCCACCAGCAGAGATGGTTTTTGGACTAGCAGAATATCTAGCACAGATACGCAGTATTTT.

The V gene is TRBV14, the J gene TRBJ2-7; the match to TRBD2 covers 8 bases. Germline-derived CDR1 and CDR2 are SGHDN and FVKESK. The CDR3 length is 18 residues. J lost 3 bases, V lost 0 bases, and 13 bases had no gene match. CDR3 sequence reads: CASSQDATPSGPFYEQYF. The CDR3 coding sequence is TGTGCCAGCAGCCAAGATGCAACCCCTAGCGGGCCTTTCTACGAGCAGTACTTC.

The chain joins TRBV30 to TRBJ1-1, with a tentative D call TRBD1 (5 bases). This CDR3 has 15 residues. Germline CDR1 is GTSNPN and CDR2 is SVGIG (reference sequence). The V and J ends lost 0 bases and 3 bases respectively, with 14 bases between them. The CDR3 loop reads CAWSVVGREDTEAFF. In DNA form, the CDR3 reads TGTGCCTGGAGTGTAGTGGGGCGCGAGGACACTGAAGCTTTCTTT.

The chain has TRBV7-6 and TRBJ1-1; 7 bases are shared with TRBD1. Germline trimming cut 6 bases from V and 9 bases from J; bases unmatched to any gene: 16. Germline CDR1 SGHVS, CDR2 FNYEAQ. The CDR3 covers 15 residues. DNA for the CDR3: TGTGCCAGCAGAGCAGGGACAGCAGGAAACTACCAAGCTTTCTTT. Amino acid sequence: CASRAGTAGNYQAFF.

V is TRBV7-9 and J is TRBJ2-1, with D possibly TRBD2 on 6 matching bases. Germline V gene lookup returns CDR1 SEHNR and CDR2 FQNEAQ (reference sequence). Trimming shortened V by 6 bases and J by 4 bases, and 10 bases separated the two germline ends. The CDR3 is made up of 13 amino acids. CDR3 in amino acids: CASRIGTYNEQFF. In DNA, the CDR3 is TGTGCCAGCAGGATCGGGACTTACAATGAGCAGTTCTTC.

The gene calls are TRBV5-1 and TRBJ2-2, with TRBD1 matching over 9 bases. The CDR3 loop spans 17 amino acids. The V and J ends lost 0 bases and 4 bases, in that order; junction bases with no gene match: 7. CDR1 is SGHRS and CDR2 is YFSETQ in the germline V gene. The CDR3 DNA reads TGCGCCAGCAGCTTGGAGTACAGGGGGCTTGGCACCGGGGAGCTGTTTTTT. Translation: CASSLEYRGLGTGELFF.

The chain is built from TRBV7-9 and TRBJ2-2; weak D call: TRBD2 (5 bases). V lost 1 base to trimming and J lost 10 bases, with 10 bases between them. CDR3 length: 13 residues. Looked up from germline, CDR1 is SEHNR and CDR2 is FQNEAQ (reference sequence). CDR3 nucleotide sequence: TGTGCCAGCAGCTTAGTCCCGGACTCGGAGCTGTTTTTT. Its protein is CASSLVPDSELFF.

A few counts support this clone. The rearrangement joins TRBV2 to TRBJ2-5; D is uncertain. This CDR3 has 14 amino acids. Germline CDR1 is SNHLY and CDR2 is FYNNEI. Trimming left V 4 bases short and J 1 base short, with 10 bases between. CDR3 nucleotides: TGTGCCAGCAGTGCTTTGTACATCCAAGAGACCCAGTACTTC. It translates to CASSALYIQETQYF.

This clone was picked up one time. The J gene is TRBJ2-1, the V gene TRBV5-4; TRBD1 is a possible D gene (5 bases). The CDR3 spans 12 residues. V gave up 0 bases and J gave up 14 bases, with 12 bases separating them. In germline, CDR1 is SGHNT, CDR2 YYREEE (reference sequence). The CDR3 spells CASSLEARGKFF. In DNA form, the CDR3 reads TGTGCCAGCAGCTTGGAGGCTAGGGGAAAGTTCTTC.

The chain couples TRBV5-1 to TRBJ2-3, with TRBD2 matching 8 bases. Germline CDR1 and CDR2: SGHRS and YFSETQ. CDR3 size: 15 residues. V lost 1 base to trimming and J lost 2 bases; unmatched junction nucleotides: 3. CDR3 DNA: TGCGCCAGCAGCTTGCGGGGGGGACTCACAGATACGCAGTATTTT. Translation: CASSLRGGLTDTQYF.

J is TRBJ1-2 and V is TRBV4-2, with D maybe TRBD1 (5 bases). With 0 bases removed from V and 6 bases from J, the gap between germline ends came to 11 bases. Germline CDR1 LGHNA, CDR2 YNFKEQ. The CDR3 runs to 14 residues. The CDR3 nucleotides read TGTGCCAGCAGCCAAGATTGGGGGGACCATGGCTACACCTTC. This sequence encodes CASSQDWGDHGYTF.

In this sample, this clone turned up a few times. V usage is TRBV2 and J usage is TRBJ2-1; tentatively, D is TRBD2 (6 bases). CDR3 length: 14 amino acids. V was shortened by 10 bases and J by 10 bases, with 23 bases between the two germline ends. Germline assignment: CDR1 SNHLY and CDR2 FYNNEI. CDR3 in amino acids: CAIVKDYRAREQFF. DNA for the CDR3: TGTGCCATCGTGAAGGACTATCGTGCCCGGGAGCAGTTCTTC.

This clone was detected only a few times. V is TRBV12-5 and J is TRBJ1-6; D gene ambiguous. V was clipped by 2 bases and J by 8 bases, with 4 bases between them. Germline lookup yields CDR1 LGHNT and CDR2 FRNRAP. The CDR3 extends over 12 amino acids. The DNA for the CDR3 is TGTGCTAGTGGTTTGTCGGATTCACCCCTCCACTTT. It specifies CASGLSDSPLHF.

The chain employs TRBV4-1 and TRBJ1-4; 8 nucleotides line up with TRBD1. This CDR3 comprises 18 residues. Germline CDR1 is MGHRA and CDR2 is YSYEKL. V lost 1 base and J lost 8; bases outside the gene matches: 15. This CDR3 reads CASSQVGTIDRGDEKLFF. In DNA, the CDR3 is TGCGCCAGCAGCCAAGTAGGCACAATAGACAGGGGAGACGAAAAACTGTTTTTT.

The gene calls are TRBV5-4 and TRBJ1-6; no clear D gene. The V end lost 4 bases, the J end lost 4 bases, and 12 bases lay between the germline ends. The CDR3 loop spans 15 amino acids. Germline loops: CDR1 SGHNT, CDR2 YYREEE (reference sequence). The CDR3 here is CASSQKTQYNSPLHF. CDR3 coding DNA: TGTGCCAGCAGCCAGAAGACACAATATAATTCACCCCTCCACTTT.

This clone was seen only a few times. J is TRBJ2-3 and V is TRBV11-3, with D perhaps TRBD2 (5 bases). Deletions cut 1 base from V and 5 bases from J, with 10 bases between. This CDR3 has 14 residues. Germline assignment: CDR1 SGHNT and CDR2 YENEEA. This CDR3 is CASSLGGSKDTQYF. DNA of the CDR3: TGTGCCAGCAGCTTAGGAGGGAGTAAAGATACGCAGTATTTT.

This clone was found a few times. The V gene is TRBV6-6, the J gene TRBJ1-1; a weak D match, TRBD1 (5 bases). Per germline, CDR1 MNHNY and CDR2 SVGAGI (reference sequence). This CDR3 is built from 15 residues. V was shortened by 6 bases and J by 1 base, with 15 bases between the two germline ends. The CDR3 protein is CASRDLSTGNTEAFF. The CDR3 region has the DNA TGTGCCAGCAGAGACCTAAGCACAGGGAACACTGAAGCTTTCTTT.

The chain couples TRBV19 to TRBJ2-2, with TRBD1 as a possible D gene (6 bases). Germline CDR1 LNHDA, CDR2 SQIVND (reference sequence). Trimming removed 5 bases at V and 5 bases at J, with 21 bases between. There are 17 residues in the CDR3. CDR3 nucleotide sequence: TGTGCCAGTAGTCACAGGGTGACGAAGGTATTGACCGGGGAGCTGTTTTTT. Translation: CASSHRVTKVLTGELFF. Drawing the rest from reference TRBV19 and TRBJ2-2, the complete variable domain is DGGITQSPKYLFRKEGQNVTLSCEQNLNHDAMYWYRQDPGQGLRLIYYSQIVNDFQKGDIAEGYSVSREKKESFPLTVTSAQKNPTAFYLCASSHRVTKVLTGELFFGEGSRLTVL.

The chain joins TRBV29-1 to TRBJ1-1; 8 positions match TRBD1. CDR3 length equals 11 residues. V gave up 5 bases and J gave up 6 bases; unmatched junction bases: 2. Germline CDR1 SQVTM, CDR2 ANQGSEA. This CDR3 is CSVHRGAEAFF. CDR3 in DNA: TGCAGCGTTCACAGGGGGGCTGAAGCTTTCTTT.

This chain links TRBV9 with TRBJ2-3, with a tentative D call TRBD1 (5 bases). Germline V gene data show CDR1 as SGDLS and CDR2 as YYNGEE. The CDR3 sequence is 15 residues long. Trimming cost V 0 bases and J 0 bases, with 8 bases left between them. The chain's CDR3 is CASSVGQPSTDTQYF. The CDR3 DNA sequence: TGTGCCAGCAGCGTAGGACAGCCTAGCACAGATACGCAGTATTTT.

This clone was counted between two and nine times. The chain is built from TRBV5-1 and TRBJ2-1; tentative D call: TRBD1 (5 bases). Trimming removed 0 bases from V and 1 base from J, with 5 bases in between. This CDR3 has 14 amino acids. CDR1 and CDR2 (germline): SGHRS, YFSETQ. The CDR3 nucleotides are TGCGCCAGCAGCTTGGAGGGGTCCTACAATGAGCAGTTCTTC. It specifies CASSLEGSYNEQFF.

The gene calls are TRBV10-2 and TRBJ2-7; 7 bases map to TRBD2. The CDR3 runs 12 residues. V lost 6 bases and J lost 6; bases outside the gene matches: 5. CDR1 is WSHSY and CDR2 is SAAADI in the germline V gene. The CDR3 loop reads CASRTSFGEQYF. CDR3 nucleotide sequence: TGCGCCAGCAGGACTAGCTTCGGCGAGCAGTACTTC.